These 9 T cell receptor beta chains share one sample of origin, sequenced in a study of blood T cell repertoires in COVID-19. Clones were read by immunoSEQ multiplex PCR, and TCRdb kept only the in-frame ones, dropping some. Of 150,000 or so clones in the sample, approximately 90% were seen once. Sequenced material: PBMCs or T cells enriched from blood (not recorded which). The receptors come from a woman between 40 and 50 years old who had been exposed to COVID-19.

V is TRBV19 and J is TRBJ2-2; 8 nucleotides line up with TRBD2. The CDR3 has 15 amino acids. With 6 bases clipped from V and 3 bases from J, the junction kept 6 bases outside the gene matches. Germline assignment: CDR1 LNHDA and CDR2 SQIVND (reference sequence). CDR3 nucleotide sequence: TGTGCCAGTAGAACCAGCGGGGGACACACCGGGGAGCTGTTTTTT. Translation: CASRTSGGHTGELFF.

This chain joins TRBV3-1 (or the pseudogene TRBV3-2) and TRBJ1-5; no clear D gene. This CDR3 is built from 15 residues. Germline CDR1 reads LGHDT; CDR2 reads YNNKEL (reference sequence). Trimming left V 4 bases short and J 6 bases short, with 16 bases between. CDR3 in DNA: TGTGCCAGCAGCCCAGTTGAGAGGCATGGTCAGCCCCAGCATTTT. Amino acids: CASSPVERHGQPQHF.

This chain connects TRBV7-2 to TRBJ1-5; D uncertain. Germline CDR1 is SGHTA and CDR2 is FQGNSA. The length of the CDR3 is 13 residues. Trimming took off 2 bases at V and 4 bases at J, with 6 bases between the two ends. The CDR3, as DNA: TGTGCCAGCAGCTTAAACTTAAATCAGCCCCAGCATTTT. It encodes CASSLNLNQPQHF.

The CDR3 spells CASSAGGLSPLHF. CDR3 in DNA: TGCGCCAGCAGTGCAGGGGGCCTTTCACCCCTCCACTTT. The rearrangement links TRBV10-1 to TRBJ1-6; 8 nucleotides line up with TRBD1. The CDR3 is made up of 13 amino acids. V dropped 4 bases and J dropped 9; count of bases not matched to a gene: 2. In germline, CDR1 is WNHNN, CDR2 SYGVQD (reference sequence).

This clone showed up just once. This chain uses TRBV7-2 with TRBJ2-1, with TRBD2 as a possible D gene (6 bases). The CDR3 sequence is 16 residues long. The germline V gene has CDR1 SGHTA and CDR2 FQGNSA. V gave up 5 bases and J gave up 0 bases, with 14 bases separating them. The CDR3 DNA reads TGTGCCAGCAGCAGACTAGTGGGGAGCTCCTACAATGAGCAGTTCTTC. This translates into CASSRLVGSSYNEQFF. Full variable domain (remainder filled in from reference TRBV7-2 and TRBJ2-1): GAGVSQSPSNKVTEKGKDVELRCDPISGHTALYWYRQSLGQGLEFLIYFQGNSAPDKSGLPSDRFSAERTGGSVSTLTIQRTQQEDSAVYLCASSRLVGSSYNEQFFGPGTRLTVL.

This chain joins TRBV19 and TRBJ2-7; D is unresolved. Trimming shortened V by 0 bases and J by 7 bases, and 10 bases separated the two germline ends. This CDR3 is 13 amino acids long. Per the germline V gene, CDR1 is LNHDA and CDR2 is SQIVND (reference sequence). CDR3 protein: CASSIERGGEQYF. CDR3 nucleotide sequence: TGTGCCAGTAGTATAGAGCGAGGTGGGGAGCAGTACTTC.

The CDR3 loop is CASSYYSGSSYEQYF. The CDR3 DNA is TGCGCCAGCAGCTACTATAGCGGGAGCTCCTACGAGCAGTACTTC. V usage is TRBV5-1 and J usage is TRBJ2-7, with 9 bases that match TRBD2. Per germline, CDR1 SGHRS and CDR2 YFSETQ. The CDR3 has 15 residues. J lost 0 bases, V lost 3 bases, and 4 bases had no gene match.

The V and J genes are TRBV27 and TRBJ1-2; TRBD1 aligns across 8 bases. Trimming took 7 bases from V and 6 from J; bases not matched to a gene: 10. The CDR3 has 14 residues. CDR1 and CDR2 from the germline V gene are MNHEY and SMNVEV (reference sequence). CDR3: CASTQPGQGDGYTF. The CDR3 DNA reads as TGTGCCAGCACCCAACCCGGACAGGGCGATGGCTACACCTTC.

J is TRBJ2-2 and V is TRBV6-5; TRBD1 matches at 8 bases. The ends lost 6 bases at V and 2 bases at J; junction bases unmatched: 5. The CDR3 runs to 15 residues. The germline CDR1 and CDR2 sequences are MNHEY and SVGAGI. The CDR3 sequence is CASSRQGANTGELFF. The CDR3, as DNA: TGTGCCAGCAGCAGGCAGGGGGCTAACACCGGGGAGCTGTTTTTT.